This T cell receptor beta chain was recovered during a study of shared clonotypes between healthy human individuals. The study's findings and limits: Only blood was sampled, and tissue TCR repertoires likely differ from blood ones.

As originally analysed: Sequence data from immunoSEQ were junction-only and lacked quality scores; consequently, filtering differed. Libraries were prepared by immunoSEQ multiplex PCR; TCRdb keeps only in-frame clonotypes and omits some of them. That table supplies the V and J calls and clone size; D and trimming were determined from the DNA. The sample lists over 400,000 clones, 95% to 96% occurring once. A few counts support this clone. Its target is unknown. Germline V gene sequence: CDR1 GTSNPN, CDR2 SVGIG (reference sequence). This CDR3 is 11 amino acids long. Trimming shortened V by 2 bases and J by 7 bases, and 8 bases separated the two germline ends.

The material sequenced was naive CD4+ T cells sorted from blood. As to subset: CD45RA+ positively selected. The TCR originated in a woman aged 25 to 39 in good health. The J gene is TRBJ1-1, the V gene TRBV30; D is uncertain. CDR3 DNA: TGTGCCTGGAGTCCCTTGGTTGAAGCTTTCTTT. Its translation: CAWSPLVEAFF.